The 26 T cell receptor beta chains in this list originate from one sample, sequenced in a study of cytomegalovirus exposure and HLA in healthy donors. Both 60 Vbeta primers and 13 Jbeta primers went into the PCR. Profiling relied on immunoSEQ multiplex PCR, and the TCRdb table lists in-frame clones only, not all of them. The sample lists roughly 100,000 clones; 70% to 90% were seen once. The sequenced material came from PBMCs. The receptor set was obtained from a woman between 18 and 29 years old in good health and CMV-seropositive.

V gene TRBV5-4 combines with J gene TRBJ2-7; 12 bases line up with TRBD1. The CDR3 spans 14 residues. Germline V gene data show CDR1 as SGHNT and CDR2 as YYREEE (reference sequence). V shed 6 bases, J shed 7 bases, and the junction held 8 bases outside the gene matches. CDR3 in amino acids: CASTSRDRGPEQYF. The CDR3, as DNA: TGTGCCAGCACCTCGCGGGACAGGGGGCCGGAGCAGTACTTC.

CDR3 amino acids: CASSTHRDRRNTGELFF. CDR3 nucleotide sequence: TGTGCCAGCAGCACCCACCGGGACAGACGCAACACCGGGGAGCTGTTTTTT. This chain joins TRBV9 and TRBJ2-2; TRBD1 aligns across 7 bases. Germline trimming cut 4 bases from V and 2 bases from J; bases unmatched to any gene: 11. The length of the CDR3 is 17 residues. The germline CDR1 and CDR2 sequences are SGDLS and YYNGEE.

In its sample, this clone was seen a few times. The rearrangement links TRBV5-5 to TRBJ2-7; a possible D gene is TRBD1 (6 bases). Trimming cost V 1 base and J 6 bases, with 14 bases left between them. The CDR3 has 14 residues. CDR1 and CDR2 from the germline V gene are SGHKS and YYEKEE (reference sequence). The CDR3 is CASSLWRQGPEQYF. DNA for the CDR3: TGTGCCAGCAGCTTGTGGCGGCAGGGGCCCGAGCAGTACTTC.

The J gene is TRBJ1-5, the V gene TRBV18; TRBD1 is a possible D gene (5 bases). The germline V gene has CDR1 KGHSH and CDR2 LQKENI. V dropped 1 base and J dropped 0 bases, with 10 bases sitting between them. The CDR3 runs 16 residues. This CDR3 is CASSPLRVYSNQPQHF. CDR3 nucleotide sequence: TGTGCCAGCTCACCACTCAGGGTTTATAGCAATCAGCCCCAGCATTTT.

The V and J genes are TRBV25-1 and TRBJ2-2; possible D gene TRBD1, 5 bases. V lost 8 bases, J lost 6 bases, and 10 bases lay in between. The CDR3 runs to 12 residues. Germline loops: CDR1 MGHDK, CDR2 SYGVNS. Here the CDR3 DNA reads TGTGCCAGCGGGGCAGGGTCCGGGGAGCTGTTTTTT. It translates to CASGAGSGELFF.

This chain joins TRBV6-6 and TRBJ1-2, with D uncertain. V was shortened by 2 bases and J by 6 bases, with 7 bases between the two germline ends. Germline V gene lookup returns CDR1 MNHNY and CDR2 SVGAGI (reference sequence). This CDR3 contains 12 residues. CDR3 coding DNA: TGTGCCAGCAGTTACACCCAGGATGGCTACACCTTC. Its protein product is CASSYTQDGYTF.

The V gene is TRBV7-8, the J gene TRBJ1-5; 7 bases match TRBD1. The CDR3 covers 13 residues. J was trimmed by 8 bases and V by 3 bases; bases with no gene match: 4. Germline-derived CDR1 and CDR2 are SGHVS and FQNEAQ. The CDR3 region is CASSFRGLEPQHF. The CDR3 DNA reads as TGTGCCAGCAGCTTCAGGGGGTTGGAGCCCCAGCATTTT.

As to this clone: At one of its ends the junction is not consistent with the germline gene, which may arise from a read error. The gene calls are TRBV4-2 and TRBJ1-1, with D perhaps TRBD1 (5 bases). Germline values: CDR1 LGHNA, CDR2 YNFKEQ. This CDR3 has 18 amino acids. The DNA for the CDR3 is TGTGCCATCAGCCAAGGACATGCATTTTTGGGTCCCACCACTGAAGCTTTCTTT. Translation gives CAISQGHAFLGPTTEAFF.

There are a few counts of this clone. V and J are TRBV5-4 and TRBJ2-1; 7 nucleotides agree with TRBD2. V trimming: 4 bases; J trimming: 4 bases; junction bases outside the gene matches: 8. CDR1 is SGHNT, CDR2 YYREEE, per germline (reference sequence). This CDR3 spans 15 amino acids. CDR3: CASSQGTNAYNEQFF. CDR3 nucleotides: TGTGCCAGCAGCCAAGGGACTAACGCTTACAATGAGCAGTTCTTC.

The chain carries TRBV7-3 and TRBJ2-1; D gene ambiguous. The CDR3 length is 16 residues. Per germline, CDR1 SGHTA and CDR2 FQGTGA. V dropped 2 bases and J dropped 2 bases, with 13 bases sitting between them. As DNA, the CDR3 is TGTGCCAGCAGCTTAGCTGGTTCTACCACCTACAATGAGCAGTTCTTC. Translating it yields CASSLAGSTTYNEQFF.

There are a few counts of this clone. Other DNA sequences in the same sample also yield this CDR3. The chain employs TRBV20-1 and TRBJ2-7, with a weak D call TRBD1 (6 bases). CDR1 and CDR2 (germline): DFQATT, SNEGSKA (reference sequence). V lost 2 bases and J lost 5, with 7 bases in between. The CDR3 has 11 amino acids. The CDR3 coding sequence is TGCAGTGCTAGACAGGGGAACGAGCAGTACTTC. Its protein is CSARQGNEQYF.

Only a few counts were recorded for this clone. The CDR3 bases are TGTGCCAGTAGTAACAGGGAATATCAGCCCCAGCATTTT. It specifies CASSNREYQPQHF. The J gene is TRBJ1-5, the V gene TRBV19; TRBD1 is a possible D gene (6 bases). The CDR3 runs to 13 residues. The V gene's germline CDR1 is LNHDA and CDR2 SQIVND (reference sequence). V lost 4 bases and J lost 5, with 9 bases in between.

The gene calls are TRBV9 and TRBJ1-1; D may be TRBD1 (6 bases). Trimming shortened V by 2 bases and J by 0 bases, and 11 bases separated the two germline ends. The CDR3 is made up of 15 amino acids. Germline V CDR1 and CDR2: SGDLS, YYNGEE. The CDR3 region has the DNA TGTGCCAGCAGCGTTCGACAGGACATGAACACTGAAGCTTTCTTT. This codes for CASSVRQDMNTEAFF.

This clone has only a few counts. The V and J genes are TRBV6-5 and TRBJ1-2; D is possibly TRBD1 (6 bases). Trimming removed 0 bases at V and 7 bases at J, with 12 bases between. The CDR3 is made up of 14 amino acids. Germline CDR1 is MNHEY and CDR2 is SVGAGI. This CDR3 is CASSYSELQGGYTF. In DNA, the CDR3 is TGTGCCAGCAGTTACTCCGAGTTACAGGGTGGCTACACCTTC.

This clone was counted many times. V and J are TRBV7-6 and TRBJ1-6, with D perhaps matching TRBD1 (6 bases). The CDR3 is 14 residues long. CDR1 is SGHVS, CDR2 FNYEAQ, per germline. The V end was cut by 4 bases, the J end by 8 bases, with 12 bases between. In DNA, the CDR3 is TGTGCCAGCAGCTACAGGGCCGTAGATTCACCCCTCCACTTT. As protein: CASSYRAVDSPLHF. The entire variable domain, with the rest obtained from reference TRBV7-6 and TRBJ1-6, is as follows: GAGVSQSPRYKVTKRGQDVALRCDPISGHVSLYWYRQALGQGPEFLTYFNYEAQQDKSGLPNDRFSAERPEGSISTLTIQRTEQRDSAMYRCASSYRAVDSPLHFGNGTRLTVT.

CDR3 sequence: CASSPVRETQYF. CDR3 sequence (DNA): TGTGCCAGCAGCCCCGTTCGGGAGACCCAGTACTTC. V and J are TRBV7-2 and TRBJ2-5; D remains ambiguous. The CDR3 spans 12 residues. Germline CDR1 reads SGHTA; CDR2 reads FQGNSA. V dropped 5 bases and J dropped 5 bases, with 9 bases sitting between them.

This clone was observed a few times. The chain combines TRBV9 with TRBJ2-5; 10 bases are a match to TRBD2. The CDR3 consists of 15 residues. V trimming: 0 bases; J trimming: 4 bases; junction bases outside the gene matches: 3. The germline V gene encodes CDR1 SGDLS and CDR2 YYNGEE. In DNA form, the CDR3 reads TGTGCCAGCAGCGTAGGAGCGGGGGGGGGAGAGACCCAGTACTTC. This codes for CASSVGAGGGETQYF.

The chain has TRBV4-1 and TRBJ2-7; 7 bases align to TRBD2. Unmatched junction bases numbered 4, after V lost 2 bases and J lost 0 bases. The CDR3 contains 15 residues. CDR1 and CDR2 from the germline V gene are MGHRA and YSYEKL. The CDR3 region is CASSQPWEGSYEQYF. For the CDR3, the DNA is TGCGCCAGCAGCCAACCGTGGGAGGGCTCCTACGAGCAGTACTTC.

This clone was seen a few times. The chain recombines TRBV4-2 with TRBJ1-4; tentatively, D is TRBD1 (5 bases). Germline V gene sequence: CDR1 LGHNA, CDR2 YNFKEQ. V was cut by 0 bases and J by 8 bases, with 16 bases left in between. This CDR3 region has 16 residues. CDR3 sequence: CASSQESAREGEKLFF. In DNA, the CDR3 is TGTGCCAGCAGCCAAGAGTCGGCCAGGGAGGGGGAAAAACTGTTTTTT.

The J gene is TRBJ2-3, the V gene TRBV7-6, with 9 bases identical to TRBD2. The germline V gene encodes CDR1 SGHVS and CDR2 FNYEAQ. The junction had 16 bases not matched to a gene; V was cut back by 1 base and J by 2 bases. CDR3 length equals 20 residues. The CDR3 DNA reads TGTGCCAGCAGCTTAGTCGATGGGTTAGCGGGAGCTGCAAACACAGATACGCAGTATTTT. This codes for CASSLVDGLAGAANTDTQYF. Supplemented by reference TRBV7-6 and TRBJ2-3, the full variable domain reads GAGVSQSPRYKVTKRGQDVALRCDPISGHVSLYWYRQALGQGPEFLTYFNYEAQQDKSGLPNDRFSAERPEGSISTLTIQRTEQRDSAMYRCASSLVDGLAGAANTDTQYFGPGTRLTVL.

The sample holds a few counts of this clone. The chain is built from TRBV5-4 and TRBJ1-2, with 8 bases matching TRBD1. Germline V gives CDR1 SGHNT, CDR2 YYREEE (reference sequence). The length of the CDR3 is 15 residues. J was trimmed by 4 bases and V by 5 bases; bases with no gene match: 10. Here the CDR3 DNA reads TGTGCCAGCAGAGTACAGGGGGGACTTAGCTATGGCTACACCTTC. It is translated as CASRVQGGLSYGYTF.

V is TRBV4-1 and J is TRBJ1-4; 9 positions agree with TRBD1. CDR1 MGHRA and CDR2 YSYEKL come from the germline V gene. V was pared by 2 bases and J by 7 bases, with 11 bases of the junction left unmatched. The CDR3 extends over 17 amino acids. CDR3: CASSQPPRTGESEKLFF. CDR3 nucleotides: TGCGCCAGCAGCCAACCTCCACGGACAGGGGAGAGTGAAAAACTGTTTTTT.

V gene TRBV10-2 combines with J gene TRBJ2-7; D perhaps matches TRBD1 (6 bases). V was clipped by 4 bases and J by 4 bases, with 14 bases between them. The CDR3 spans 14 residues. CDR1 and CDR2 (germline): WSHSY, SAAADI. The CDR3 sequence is CASSGRQGRYEQYF. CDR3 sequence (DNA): TGCGCCAGCAGTGGTCGGCAGGGGCGGTACGAGCAGTACTTC.

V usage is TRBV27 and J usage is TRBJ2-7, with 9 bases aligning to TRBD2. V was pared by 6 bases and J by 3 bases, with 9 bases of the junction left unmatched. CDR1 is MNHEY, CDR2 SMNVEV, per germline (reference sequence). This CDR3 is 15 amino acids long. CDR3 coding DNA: TGTGCCAGCAGCCTTACGGTAGCGGGAGTCTACGAGCAGTACTTC. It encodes CASSLTVAGVYEQYF.

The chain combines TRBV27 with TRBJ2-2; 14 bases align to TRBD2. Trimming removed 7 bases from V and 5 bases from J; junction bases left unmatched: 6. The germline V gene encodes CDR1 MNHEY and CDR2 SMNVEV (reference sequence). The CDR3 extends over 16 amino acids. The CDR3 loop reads CASTGLAGGYTGELFF. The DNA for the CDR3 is TGTGCCAGCACCGGACTAGCGGGAGGTTATACCGGGGAGCTGTTTTTT.

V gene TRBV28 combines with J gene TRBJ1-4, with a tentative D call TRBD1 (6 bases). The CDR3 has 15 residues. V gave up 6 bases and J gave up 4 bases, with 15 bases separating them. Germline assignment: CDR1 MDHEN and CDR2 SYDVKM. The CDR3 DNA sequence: TGTGCCAGCAGCCCCGGGGGGCGACATAATGAAAAACTGTTTTTT. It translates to CASSPGGRHNEKLFF.